Below, 23 T cell receptor beta chains from the same sample are listed, as sequenced in a study of cytotoxic CD8 clonotypes in ibrutinib-treated CLL. This table comes from immunoSEQ multiplex PCR, and its TCRdb copy is limited to in-frame clones, with some not included. Seen here are some 350,000 clones, approximately 67% observed once, and the top ten hold roughly 6%. The material sequenced was PBMCs, taken after 36 months of ibrutinib treatment. The receptors were gathered from a human donor with chronic lymphocytic leukemia.

This rearrangement joins TRBV19 to TRBJ2-4, with D possibly matching TRBD2 (5 bases). Germline CDR1 LNHDA, CDR2 SQIVND (reference sequence). The CDR3 sequence is 16 residues long. V was cut by 7 bases and J by 4 bases, with 20 bases left in between. The CDR3, as DNA: TGTGCCAGTACCCCCCGGCAGAGGACTGAGAAAAACATTCAGTACTTC. This translates into CASTPRQRTEKNIQYF.

The V and J genes are TRBV9 and TRBJ2-1; 10 bases fit TRBD2. CDR1 is SGDLS, CDR2 YYNGEE, per germline. CDR3 size: 16 residues. V was pared by 4 bases and J by 6 bases, with 10 bases of the junction left unmatched. The CDR3 sequence: CASSLAGTSVRNEQFF. The CDR3 DNA sequence: TGTGCCAGCAGCTTGGCCGGGACTAGCGTCCGCAATGAGCAGTTCTTC.

The chain links TRBV9 to TRBJ2-7; the match to TRBD2 covers 8 bases. The CDR3 is 15 residues long. Per the germline V gene, CDR1 is SGDLS and CDR2 is YYNGEE. With V trimmed by 0 bases and J by 4 bases, 6 bases remained unmatched. As DNA, the CDR3 is TGTGCCAGCAGCGTAGCCGGGGGGGCTGGTTACGAGCAGTACTTC. Amino acid sequence: CASSVAGGAGYEQYF.

The chain links TRBV7-9 to TRBJ2-7; 10 bases line up with TRBD1. CDR1 SEHNR and CDR2 FQNEAQ come from the germline V gene (reference sequence). This CDR3 region has 16 residues. The V gene end was trimmed by 2 bases and the J gene end by 3 bases; junction bases not matched to a gene: 7. The CDR3 region has the DNA TGTGCCAGCAGCTTATCCGAGAGGGACAGGGGCTACGAGCAGTACTTC. This sequence encodes CASSLSERDRGYEQYF.

This clone was detected a few times. The genes are TRBV15 and TRBJ2-7; unclear D gene. V was clipped by 2 bases and J by 5 bases, with 10 bases between them. The CDR3 loop spans 13 amino acids. Germline CDR1 and CDR2: LNHNV and YYDKDF (reference sequence). CDR3 sequence reads: CATSRQRRNEQYF. CDR3 coding DNA: TGTGCCACCAGCAGACAACGGCGTAACGAGCAGTACTTC.

This clone was observed a few times. V gene TRBV6-1 combines with J gene TRBJ1-3, with D perhaps matching TRBD1 (5 bases). The CDR3 is 11 residues long. Germline loops: CDR1 MNHNS, CDR2 SASEGT. V dropped 11 bases and J dropped 4 bases, with 9 bases sitting between them. The CDR3 sequence: CAGGGGNTIYF. CDR3 in DNA: TGTGCCGGGGGTGGAGGAAACACCATATATTTT.

The chain joins TRBV6-5 to TRBJ1-6; TRBD1 might be the D (5 bases). The CDR3 is 14 amino acids. Per the germline V gene, CDR1 is MNHEY and CDR2 is SVGAGI. The V and J ends lost 10 bases and 0 bases respectively, with 10 bases between them. CDR3 region: CANSRGSYNSPLHF. Here the CDR3 DNA reads TGTGCCAACTCGAGGGGCTCCTATAATTCACCCCTCCACTTT.

The CDR3 spells CAWSVLPEGILTYSNQPQHF. CDR3 sequence (DNA): TGTGCCTGGAGTGTACTACCGGAAGGGATCCTTACCTATAGCAATCAGCCCCAGCATTTT. The rearrangement uses TRBV30 and TRBJ1-5; no clear D gene. The V and J ends lost 0 bases and 0 bases respectively, with 24 bases between them. The CDR3 covers 20 residues. Germline assignment: CDR1 GTSNPN and CDR2 SVGIG (reference sequence).

The CDR3: CASKPGQGLLGAYEQYF. For the CDR3, the DNA is TGTGCCAGCAAACCGGGACAGGGCCTCCTCGGGGCCTACGAGCAGTACTTC. J is TRBJ2-7 and V is TRBV27; 9 positions agree with TRBD1. This CDR3 comprises 17 residues. Germline V gene data show CDR1 as MNHEY and CDR2 as SMNVEV (reference sequence). The ends lost 7 bases at V and 2 bases at J; junction bases unmatched: 15.

The rearrangement joins TRBV7-9 to TRBJ1-5, with D tentatively TRBD1 (5 bases). Trimming took 4 bases from V and 6 from J, leaving 13 bases between them. The CDR3 contains 14 residues. CDR1 is SEHNR and CDR2 is FQNEAQ in the germline V gene (reference sequence). CDR3 sequence: CASSSDSYSQPQHF. In nucleotides, the CDR3 is TGTGCCAGCAGCTCTGACAGTTACAGTCAGCCCCAGCATTTT.

This CDR3 is CASSKDRASQETQYF. The CDR3, as DNA: TGTGCCAGCTCCAAAGATAGGGCTTCACAAGAGACCCAGTACTTC. The rearrangement uses TRBV9 and TRBJ2-5, with D unresolved. The V gene's germline CDR1 is SGDLS and CDR2 YYNGEE. The V gene lost 7 bases and the J gene lost 2 bases, with 18 bases spanning the gap. The CDR3 has 15 residues.

V usage is TRBV5-1 and J usage is TRBJ2-7; TRBD1 matches at 8 bases. V trimming: 6 bases; J trimming: 4 bases; junction bases outside the gene matches: 6. The CDR3 runs to 13 residues. Per the germline V gene, CDR1 is SGHRS and CDR2 is YFSETQ. The CDR3 DNA sequence: TGCGCCAGCAAGGGCAGGGGGCTGTACGAGCAGTACTTC. Translated: CASKGRGLYEQYF.

The chain employs TRBV7-2 and TRBJ2-2; either TRBD1 or TRBD2 may fit D (6 bases each). Deletions cut 3 bases from V and 2 bases from J, with 13 bases between. Germline assignment: CDR1 SGHTA and CDR2 FQGNSA. The CDR3 totals 16 residues. CDR3 sequence reads: CASSLTGGQNTGELFF. The CDR3 region has the DNA TGTGCCAGCAGCTTGACCGGGGGACAAAACACCGGGGAGCTGTTTTTT.

The V and J genes are TRBV4-1 and TRBJ2-1; D is uncertain. This CDR3 contains 15 residues. The germline V gene encodes CDR1 MGHRA and CDR2 YSYEKL. V lost 1 base, J lost 0 bases, and 7 bases lay in between. CDR3 residues: CASSQVRHSYNEQFF. CDR3 coding DNA: TGCGCCAGCAGCCAAGTGAGGCACTCCTACAATGAGCAGTTCTTC.

The chain uses TRBV10-2 and TRBJ2-7, with 7 nucleotides matching TRBD2. J gave up 3 bases and V 7 bases, and 12 bases lay outside the gene matches. This CDR3 spans 15 amino acids. The germline V gene has CDR1 WSHSY and CDR2 SAAADI. The CDR3: CASKPGWGGLYEQYF. Here the CDR3 DNA reads TGCGCCAGCAAACCCGGGTGGGGGGGTCTCTACGAGCAGTACTTC.

The rearrangement links TRBV6-5 to TRBJ2-7, with D possibly matching TRBD1 (6 bases). V was cut by 2 bases and J by 1 base, with 12 bases left in between. This CDR3 is built from 15 residues. The germline V gene encodes CDR1 MNHEY and CDR2 SVGAGI. The CDR3 spells CASSYTPGTSYEQYF. The DNA of the CDR3 is TGTGCCAGCAGTTACACCCCAGGGACATCCTACGAGCAGTACTTC.

Only one count was recorded for this clone. The chain couples TRBV12-5 to TRBJ2-1, with D hard to call. V dropped 0 bases and J dropped 7 bases, with 10 bases sitting between them. This CDR3 is built from 14 residues. Looked up from germline, CDR1 is LGHNT and CDR2 is FRNRAP. The CDR3 protein is CASGLVAQWNEQFF. CDR3 nucleotide sequence: TGTGCTAGTGGTTTGGTAGCACAGTGGAATGAGCAGTTCTTC. Full variable domain (rest looked up from reference TRBV12-5 and TRBJ2-1): DARVTQTPRHKVTEMGQEVTMRCQPILGHNTVFWYRQTMMQGLELLAYFRNRAPLDDSGMPKDRFSAEMPDATLATLKIQPSEPRDSAVYFCASGLVAQWNEQFFGPGTRLTVL.

This clone was seen more than once but under ten times. The same CDR3 can be traced to other DNA sequences in this sample. V and J are TRBV28 and TRBJ2-7; D is ambiguous. V was pared by 6 bases and J by 3 bases, with 3 bases between. The V gene's germline CDR1 is MDHEN and CDR2 SYDVKM. The CDR3 sequence is 10 residues long. The CDR3 sequence: CASSLYEQYF. CDR3 DNA: TGTGCCAGCAGCCTCTACGAGCAGTACTTC.

This chain joins TRBV15 and TRBJ2-1; weak D call: TRBD2 (5 bases). Germline V gene data show CDR1 as LNHNV and CDR2 as YYDKDF (reference sequence). Between the trimmed V and J ends, which lost 5 bases and 0 bases, there was a span of 17 bases. CDR3 length equals 17 residues. CDR3 sequence reads: CATSGSLASSSYNEQFF. The CDR3, as DNA: TGTGCCACCAGCGGAAGTCTAGCATCAAGCTCCTACAATGAGCAGTTCTTC.

The chain couples TRBV28 to TRBJ2-3; 8 bases fit TRBD2. The ends lost 5 bases at V and 9 bases at J; junction bases unmatched: 7. Per the germline V gene, CDR1 is MDHEN and CDR2 is SYDVKM. The CDR3 is 13 amino acids. The CDR3 coding sequence is TGTGCCAGCAGTAGGACTAGCAGTAGGACGCAGTATTTT. It translates to CASSRTSSRTQYF.

The chain uses TRBV27 and TRBJ2-7; weak D call: TRBD2 (6 bases). There are 14 residues in the CDR3. With 4 bases removed from V and 4 bases from J, the gap between germline ends came to 14 bases. The V gene's germline CDR1 is MNHEY and CDR2 SMNVEV (reference sequence). Here the CDR3 reads CASSSFGSGYEQYF. The CDR3 nucleotides are TGTGCCAGCAGTTCTTTTGGTAGCGGATACGAGCAGTACTTC.

The J gene is TRBJ1-4, the V gene TRBV25-1; a possible D gene is TRBD1 (5 bases). The germline V gene has CDR1 MGHDK and CDR2 SYGVNS. The CDR3 totals 16 residues. The ends were cut back, 1 base at V and 0 bases at J, with 9 bases in the middle. The CDR3, as DNA: TGTGCCAGCAGTGAATGGGGGGAAACAACTAATGAAAAACTGTTTTTT. Encoded protein: CASSEWGETTNEKLFF.

The J gene is TRBJ1-2, the V gene TRBV7-9; 9 bases are shared with TRBD1. Unmatched junction bases numbered 6, after V lost 2 bases and J lost 8 bases. Germline V gene data show CDR1 as SEHNR and CDR2 as FQNEAQ (reference sequence). The CDR3 sequence is 14 residues long. The DNA of the CDR3 is TGTGCCAGCAGCTTAACGGACAGGGGCTGGGGCTACACCTTC. Amino acids: CASSLTDRGWGYTF.